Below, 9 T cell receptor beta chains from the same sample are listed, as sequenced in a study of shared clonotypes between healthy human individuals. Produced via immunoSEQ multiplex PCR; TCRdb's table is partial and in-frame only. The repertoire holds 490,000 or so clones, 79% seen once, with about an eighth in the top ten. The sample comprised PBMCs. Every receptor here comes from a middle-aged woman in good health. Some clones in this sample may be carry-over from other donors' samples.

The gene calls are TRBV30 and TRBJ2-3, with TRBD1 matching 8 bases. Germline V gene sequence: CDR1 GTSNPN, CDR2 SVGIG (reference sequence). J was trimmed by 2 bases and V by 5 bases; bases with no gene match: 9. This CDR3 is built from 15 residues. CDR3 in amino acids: CAWGRDRLSTDTQYF. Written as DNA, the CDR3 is TGTGCCTGGGGCCGGGACAGGCTATCCACAGATACGCAGTATTTT.

In DNA form, the CDR3 reads TGTGCCAGCAGCGTAGAAAAAGAGACCATCTATGGCTACACCTTC. Translating it yields CASSVEKETIYGYTF. The chain carries TRBV9 and TRBJ1-2, with D uncertain. V was trimmed by 0 bases and J by 4 bases, leaving 13 bases between them. The CDR3 runs 15 residues. Germline CDR1 reads SGDLS; CDR2 reads YYNGEE.

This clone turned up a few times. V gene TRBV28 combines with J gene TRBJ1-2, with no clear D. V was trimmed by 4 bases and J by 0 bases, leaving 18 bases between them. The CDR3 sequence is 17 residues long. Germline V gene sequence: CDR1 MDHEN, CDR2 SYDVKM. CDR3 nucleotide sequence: TGTGCCAGCAGTTCCTTCGGGAGTGGGGAGACTAACTATGGCTACACCTTC. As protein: CASSSFGSGETNYGYTF.

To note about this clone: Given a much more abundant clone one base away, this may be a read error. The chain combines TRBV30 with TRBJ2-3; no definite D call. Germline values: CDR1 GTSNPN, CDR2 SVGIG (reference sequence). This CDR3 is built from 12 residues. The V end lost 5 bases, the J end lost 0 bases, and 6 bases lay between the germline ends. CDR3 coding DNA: TGTGCCTGGGGTTCTAGCACAGATACGCAGTATTTT. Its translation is CAWGSSTDTQYF.

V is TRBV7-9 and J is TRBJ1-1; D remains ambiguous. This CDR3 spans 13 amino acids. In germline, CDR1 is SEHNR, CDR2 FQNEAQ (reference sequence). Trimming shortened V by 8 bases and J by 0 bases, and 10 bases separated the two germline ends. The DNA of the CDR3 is TGTGCCAGCGCGAATACGGTGAACACTGAAGCTTTCTTT. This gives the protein CASANTVNTEAFF.

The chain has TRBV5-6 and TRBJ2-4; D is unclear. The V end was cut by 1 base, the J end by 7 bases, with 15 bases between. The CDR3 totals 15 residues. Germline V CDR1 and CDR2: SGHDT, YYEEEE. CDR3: CASSLLHPRSNIQYF. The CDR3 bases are TGTGCCAGCAGCTTGCTTCACCCCCGGAGCAACATTCAGTACTTC.

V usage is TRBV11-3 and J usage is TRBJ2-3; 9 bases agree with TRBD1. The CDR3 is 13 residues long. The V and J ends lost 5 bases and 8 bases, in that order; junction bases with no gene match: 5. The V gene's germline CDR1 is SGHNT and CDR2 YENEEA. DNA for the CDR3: TGTGCCAGCAGCCCGGACAGGGGTGTTACGCAGTATTTT. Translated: CASSPDRGVTQYF.

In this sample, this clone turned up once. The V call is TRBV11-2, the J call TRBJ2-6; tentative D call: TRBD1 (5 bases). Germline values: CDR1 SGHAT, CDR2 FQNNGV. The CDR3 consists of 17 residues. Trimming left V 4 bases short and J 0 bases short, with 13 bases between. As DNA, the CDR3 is TGTGCCAGCAGCTCTGTAAGAAGGGGCTCTGGGGCCAACGTCCTGACTTTC. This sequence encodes CASSSVRRGSGANVLTF.

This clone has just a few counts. CDR3 coding DNA: TGTGCCAGCAGCGGGACGACAGGTTACAATGAGCAGTTCTTC. Protein product: CASSGTTGYNEQFF. The chain recombines TRBV7-9 with TRBJ2-1; possibly TRBD1 for D (6 bases). This CDR3 contains 14 residues. Germline assignment: CDR1 SEHNR and CDR2 FQNEAQ (reference sequence). V was shortened by 5 bases and J by 4 bases, with 12 bases between the two germline ends.